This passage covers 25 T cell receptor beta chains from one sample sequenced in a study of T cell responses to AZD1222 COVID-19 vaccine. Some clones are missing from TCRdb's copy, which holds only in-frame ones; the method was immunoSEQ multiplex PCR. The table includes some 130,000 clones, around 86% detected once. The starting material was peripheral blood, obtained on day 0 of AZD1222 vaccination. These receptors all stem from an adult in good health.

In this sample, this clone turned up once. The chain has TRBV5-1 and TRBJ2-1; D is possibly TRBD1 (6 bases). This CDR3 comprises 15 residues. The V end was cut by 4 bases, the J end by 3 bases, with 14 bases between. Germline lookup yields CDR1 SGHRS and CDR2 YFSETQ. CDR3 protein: CASSPQGQVYNEQFF. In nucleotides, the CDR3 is TGCGCCAGCAGCCCCCAGGGGCAGGTCTACAATGAGCAGTTCTTC.

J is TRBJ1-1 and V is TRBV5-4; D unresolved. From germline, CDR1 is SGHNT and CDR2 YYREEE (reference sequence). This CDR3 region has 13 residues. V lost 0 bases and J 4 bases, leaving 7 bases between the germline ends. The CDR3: CASSLADATEAFF. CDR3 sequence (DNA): TGTGCCAGCAGCTTGGCTGACGCCACTGAAGCTTTCTTT.

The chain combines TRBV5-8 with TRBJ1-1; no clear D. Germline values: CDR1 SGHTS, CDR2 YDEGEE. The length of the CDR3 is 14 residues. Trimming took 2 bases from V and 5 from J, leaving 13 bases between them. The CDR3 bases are TGTGCCAGCAGCTTTCGAGCCGCGGGGACTGAAGCTTTCTTT. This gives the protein CASSFRAAGTEAFF.

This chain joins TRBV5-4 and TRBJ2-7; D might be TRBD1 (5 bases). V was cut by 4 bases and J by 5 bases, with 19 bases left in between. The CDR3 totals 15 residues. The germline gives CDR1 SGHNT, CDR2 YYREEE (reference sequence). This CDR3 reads CASSVDSAFRDEQYF. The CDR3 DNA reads TGTGCCAGCAGCGTAGACAGCGCGTTTCGAGACGAGCAGTACTTC.

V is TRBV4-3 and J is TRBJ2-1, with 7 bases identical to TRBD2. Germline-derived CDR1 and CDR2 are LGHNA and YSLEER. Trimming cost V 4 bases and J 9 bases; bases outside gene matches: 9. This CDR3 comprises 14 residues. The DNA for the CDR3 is TGCGCCAGCAGCCTCCCTCGGTGGGGGGGTGAGCAGTTCTTC. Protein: CASSLPRWGGEQFF.

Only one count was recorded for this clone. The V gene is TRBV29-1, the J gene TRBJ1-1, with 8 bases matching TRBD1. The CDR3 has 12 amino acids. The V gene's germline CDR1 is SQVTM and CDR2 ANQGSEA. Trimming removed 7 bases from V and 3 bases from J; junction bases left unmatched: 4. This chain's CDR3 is CSARTGYTEAFF. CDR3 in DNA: TGCAGCGCGCGGACAGGGTACACTGAAGCTTTCTTT.

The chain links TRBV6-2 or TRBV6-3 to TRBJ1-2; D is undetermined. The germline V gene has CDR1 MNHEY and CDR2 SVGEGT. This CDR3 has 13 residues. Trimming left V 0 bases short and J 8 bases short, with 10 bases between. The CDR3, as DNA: TGTGCCAGCAGTTACTCCGATCCTCGGGGCTACACCTTC. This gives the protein CASSYSDPRGYTF.

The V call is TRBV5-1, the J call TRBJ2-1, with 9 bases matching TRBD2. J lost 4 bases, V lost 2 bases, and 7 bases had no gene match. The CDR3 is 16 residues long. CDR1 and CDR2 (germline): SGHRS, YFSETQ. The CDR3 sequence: CASSFPGGGEYNEQFF. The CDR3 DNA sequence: TGCGCCAGCAGCTTCCCGGGCGGGGGGGAGTACAATGAGCAGTTCTTC.

CDR3 bases: TGTGCCACCAGCAGAGATATGGCAGACTACGAGCAGTACTTC. Residues: CATSRDMADYEQYF. This chain joins TRBV15 and TRBJ2-7; D remains ambiguous. Germline V gene data show CDR1 as LNHNV and CDR2 as YYDKDF (reference sequence). The V gene lost 0 bases and the J gene lost 3 bases, with 9 bases spanning the gap. This CDR3 comprises 14 residues. Full variable domain (rest looked up from reference TRBV15 and TRBJ2-7): DAMVIQNPRYQVTQFGKPVTLSCSQTLNHNVMYWYQQKSSQAPKLLFHYYDKDFNNEADTPDNFQSRRPNTSFCFLDIRSPGLGDTAMYLCATSRDMADYEQYFGPGTRLTVT.

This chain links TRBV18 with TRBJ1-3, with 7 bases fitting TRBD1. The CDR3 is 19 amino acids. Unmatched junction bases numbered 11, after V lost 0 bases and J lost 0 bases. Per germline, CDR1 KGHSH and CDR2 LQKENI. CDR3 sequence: CASSPPANRGRHSGNTIYF. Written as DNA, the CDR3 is TGTGCCAGCTCACCACCGGCCAACAGGGGACGGCACTCTGGAAACACCATATATTTT.

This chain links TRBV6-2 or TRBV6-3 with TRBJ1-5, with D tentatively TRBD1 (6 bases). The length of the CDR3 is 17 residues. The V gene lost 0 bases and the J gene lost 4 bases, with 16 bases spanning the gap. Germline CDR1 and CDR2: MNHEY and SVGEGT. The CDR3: CASSYSRQELSNQPQHF. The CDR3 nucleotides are TGTGCCAGCAGTTACTCGCGACAGGAGCTTTCTAATCAGCCCCAGCATTTT.

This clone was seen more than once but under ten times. As DNA, the CDR3 is TGTGCCAGCCTTGAGGACCTCTACGGGGAGCTGTTTTTT. Encoded protein: CASLEDLYGELFF. The chain joins TRBV12-3 or TRBV12-4 to TRBJ2-2; D is uncertain. V dropped 8 bases and J dropped 7 bases, with 14 bases sitting between them. The CDR3 extends over 13 amino acids.

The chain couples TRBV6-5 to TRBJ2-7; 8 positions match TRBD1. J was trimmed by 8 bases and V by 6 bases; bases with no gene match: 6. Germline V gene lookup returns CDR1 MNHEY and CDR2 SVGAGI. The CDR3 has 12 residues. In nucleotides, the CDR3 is TGTGCCAGCAGATCCGACAGGGGCAAGCAGTACTTC. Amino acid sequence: CASRSDRGKQYF.

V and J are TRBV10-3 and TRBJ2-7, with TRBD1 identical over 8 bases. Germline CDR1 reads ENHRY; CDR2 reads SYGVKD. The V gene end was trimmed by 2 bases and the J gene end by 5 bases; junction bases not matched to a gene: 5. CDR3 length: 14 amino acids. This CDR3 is CAISENWTGNEQYF. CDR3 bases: TGTGCCATCAGTGAGAACTGGACAGGGAACGAGCAGTACTTC.

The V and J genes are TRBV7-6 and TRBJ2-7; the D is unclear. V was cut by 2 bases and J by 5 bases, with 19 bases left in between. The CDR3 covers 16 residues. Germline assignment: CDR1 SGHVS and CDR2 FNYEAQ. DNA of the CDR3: TGTGCCAGCAGCTTAACAGTGACATCCACCGGACACGAGCAGTACTTC. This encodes CASSLTVTSTGHEQYF.

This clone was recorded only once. The CDR3 coding sequence is TGTGCCAGCAGCAATACCTTCTCCGAGCAGTACTTC. Amino acids: CASSNTFSEQYF. This chain connects TRBV5-6 to TRBJ2-7; D uncertain. CDR1 is SGHDT, CDR2 YYEEEE, per germline. Trimming took off 4 bases at V and 6 bases at J, with 11 bases between the two ends. This CDR3 has 12 amino acids.

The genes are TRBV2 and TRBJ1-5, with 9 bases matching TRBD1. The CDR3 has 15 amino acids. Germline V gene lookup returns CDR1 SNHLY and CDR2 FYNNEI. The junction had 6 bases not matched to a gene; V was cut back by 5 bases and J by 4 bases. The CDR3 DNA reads TGTGCCAGCAGTAGGGGTGGGACAGGGAATCAGCCCCAGCATTTT. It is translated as CASSRGGTGNQPQHF.

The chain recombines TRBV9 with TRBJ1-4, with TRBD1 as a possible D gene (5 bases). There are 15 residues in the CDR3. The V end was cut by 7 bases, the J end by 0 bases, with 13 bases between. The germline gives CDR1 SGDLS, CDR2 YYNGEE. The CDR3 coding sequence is TGTGCCAGCTCCGCGGGGGGGGCAACTAATGAAAAACTGTTTTTT. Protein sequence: CASSAGGATNEKLFF.

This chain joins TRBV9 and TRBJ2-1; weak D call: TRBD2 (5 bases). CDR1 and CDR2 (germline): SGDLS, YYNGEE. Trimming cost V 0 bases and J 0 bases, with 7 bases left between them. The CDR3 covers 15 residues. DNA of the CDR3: TGTGCCAGCAGCGTAGGAGGGAACTCCTACAATGAGCAGTTCTTC. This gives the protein CASSVGGNSYNEQFF. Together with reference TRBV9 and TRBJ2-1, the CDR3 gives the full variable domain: DSGVTQTPKHLITATGQRVTLRCSPRSGDLSVYWYQQSLDQGLQFLIQYYNGEERAKGNILERFSAQQFPDLHSELNLSSLELGDSALYFCASSVGGNSYNEQFFGPGTRLTVL.

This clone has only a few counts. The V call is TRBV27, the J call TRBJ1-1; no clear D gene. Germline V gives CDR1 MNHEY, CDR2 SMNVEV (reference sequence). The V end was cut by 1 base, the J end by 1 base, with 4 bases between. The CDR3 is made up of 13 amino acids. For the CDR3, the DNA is TGTGCCAGCAGTTTATTTTGGAACACTGAAGCTTTCTTT. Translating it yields CASSLFWNTEAFF.

The CDR3 protein is CAIKAGGYTEAFF. As DNA, the CDR3 is TGTGCCATCAAGGCAGGGGGGTACACTGAAGCTTTCTTT. This rearrangement joins TRBV10-3 to TRBJ1-1; 7 bases line up with TRBD1. The germline V gene encodes CDR1 ENHRY and CDR2 SYGVKD. The length of the CDR3 is 13 residues. Trimming cost V 7 bases and J 3 bases; bases outside gene matches: 5.

The CDR3 protein is CASSLSPLGQGISYEQYF. The DNA of the CDR3 is TGTGCCAGCAGTTTATCTCCCCTGGGACAGGGAATAAGCTACGAGCAGTACTTC. This sequence joins TRBV27 and TRBJ2-7; 9 bases fit TRBD1. Germline V lookup: CDR1 MNHEY, CDR2 SMNVEV (reference sequence). The CDR3 runs to 18 residues. The V gene end was trimmed by 0 bases and the J gene end by 3 bases; junction bases not matched to a gene: 12.

The CDR3 region is CASRYSNQPQHF. CDR3 sequence (DNA): TGTGCCAGCAGGTATAGCAATCAGCCCCAGCATTTT. The gene calls are TRBV28 and TRBJ1-5; no firm D call. CDR1 is MDHEN, CDR2 SYDVKM, per germline. This CDR3 region has 12 residues. V was shortened by 6 bases and J by 0 bases, with 3 bases between the two germline ends.

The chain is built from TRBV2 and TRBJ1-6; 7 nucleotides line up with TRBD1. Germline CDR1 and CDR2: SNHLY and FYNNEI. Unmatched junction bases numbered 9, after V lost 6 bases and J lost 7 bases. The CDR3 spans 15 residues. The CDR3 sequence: CASRPTGTENSPLHF. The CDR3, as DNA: TGTGCCAGCAGACCCACCGGGACAGAAAATTCACCCCTCCACTTT.

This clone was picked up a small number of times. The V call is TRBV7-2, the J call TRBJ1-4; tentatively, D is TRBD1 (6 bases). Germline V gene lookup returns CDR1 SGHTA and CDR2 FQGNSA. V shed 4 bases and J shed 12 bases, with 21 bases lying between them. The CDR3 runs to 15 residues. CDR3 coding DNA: TGTGCCAGCAGCTCCGATTCGTGGGGGGCGCGAGAACTGTTTTTT. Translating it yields CASSSDSWGARELFF.